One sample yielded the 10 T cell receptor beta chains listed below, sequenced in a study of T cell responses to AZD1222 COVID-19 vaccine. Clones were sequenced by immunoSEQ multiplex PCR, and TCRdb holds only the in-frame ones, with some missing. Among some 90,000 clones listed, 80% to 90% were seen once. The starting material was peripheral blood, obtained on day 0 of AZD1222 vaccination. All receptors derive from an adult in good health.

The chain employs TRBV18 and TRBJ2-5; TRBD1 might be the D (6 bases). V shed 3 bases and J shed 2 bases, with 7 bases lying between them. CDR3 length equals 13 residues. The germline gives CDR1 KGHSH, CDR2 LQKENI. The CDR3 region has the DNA TGTGCCAGCTCACCCGGACAGCAAGAGACCCAGTACTTC. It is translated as CASSPGQQETQYF.

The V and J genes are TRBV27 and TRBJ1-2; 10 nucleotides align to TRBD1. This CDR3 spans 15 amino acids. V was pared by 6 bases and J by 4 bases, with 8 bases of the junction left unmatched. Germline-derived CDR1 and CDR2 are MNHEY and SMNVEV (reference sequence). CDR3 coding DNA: TGTGCCAGCAGAACATACCGGGACAGGGGCTATGGCTACACCTTC. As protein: CASRTYRDRGYGYTF.

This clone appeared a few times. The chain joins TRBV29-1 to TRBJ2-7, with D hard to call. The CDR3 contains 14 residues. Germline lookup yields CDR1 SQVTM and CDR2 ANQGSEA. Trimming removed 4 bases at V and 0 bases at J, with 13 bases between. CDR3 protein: CSVVVQESSYEQYF. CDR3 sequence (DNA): TGCAGCGTTGTGGTGCAGGAGAGCTCCTACGAGCAGTACTTC.

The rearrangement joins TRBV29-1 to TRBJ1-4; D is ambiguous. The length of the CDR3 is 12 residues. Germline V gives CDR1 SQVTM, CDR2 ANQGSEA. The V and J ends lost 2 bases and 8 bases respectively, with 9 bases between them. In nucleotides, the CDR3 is TGCAGCGTTGAAACGGGCGGAGAAAAACTGTTTTTT. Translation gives CSVETGGEKLFF.

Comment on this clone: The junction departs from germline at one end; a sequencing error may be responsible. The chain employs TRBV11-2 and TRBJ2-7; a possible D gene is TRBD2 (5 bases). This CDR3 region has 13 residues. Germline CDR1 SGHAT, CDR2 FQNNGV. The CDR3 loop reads CASSLDGHANRLF. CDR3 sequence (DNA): TGTGCCAGCAGCTTAGATGGGCACGCTAACCGACTATTC.

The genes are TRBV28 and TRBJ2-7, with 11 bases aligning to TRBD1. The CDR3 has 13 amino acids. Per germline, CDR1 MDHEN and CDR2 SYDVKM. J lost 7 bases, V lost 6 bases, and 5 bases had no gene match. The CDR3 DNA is TGTGCCAGCAGGCCGGGACAGGGGGGTGAGCAGTACTTC. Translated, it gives CASRPGQGGEQYF.

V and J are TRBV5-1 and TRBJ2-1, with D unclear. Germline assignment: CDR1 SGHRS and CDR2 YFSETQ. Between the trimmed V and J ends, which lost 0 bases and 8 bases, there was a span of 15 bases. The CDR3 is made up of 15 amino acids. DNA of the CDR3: TGCGCCAGCAGCTTGGTTCCGGATCCCCGCCATGAGCAGTTCTTC. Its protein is CASSLVPDPRHEQFF.

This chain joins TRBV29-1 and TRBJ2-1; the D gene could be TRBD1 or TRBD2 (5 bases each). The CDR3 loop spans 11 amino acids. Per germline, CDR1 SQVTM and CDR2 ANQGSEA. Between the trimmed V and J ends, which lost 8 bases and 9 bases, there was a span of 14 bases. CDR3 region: CSLQQRGEQFF. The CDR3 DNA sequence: TGCAGCCTCCAGCAGAGGGGTGAGCAGTTCTTC.

CDR3: CASSIRDAGELFF. CDR3 nucleotides: TGTGCCAGTAGTATTAGGGACGCCGGGGAGCTGTTTTTT. The rearrangement links TRBV19 to TRBJ2-2, with D possibly being TRBD1 or TRBD2 (5 bases each). Germline values: CDR1 LNHDA, CDR2 SQIVND (reference sequence). The CDR3 sequence is 13 residues long. Trimming removed 3 bases from V and 6 bases from J, with 8 bases in between.

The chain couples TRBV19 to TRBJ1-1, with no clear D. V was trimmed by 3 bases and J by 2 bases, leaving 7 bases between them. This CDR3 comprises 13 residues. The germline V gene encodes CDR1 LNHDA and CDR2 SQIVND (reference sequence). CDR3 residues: CASSMGGNTEAFF. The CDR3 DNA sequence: TGTGCCAGTAGTATGGGAGGAAACACTGAAGCTTTCTTT. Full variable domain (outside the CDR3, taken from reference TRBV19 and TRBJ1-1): DGGITQSPKYLFRKEGQNVTLSCEQNLNHDAMYWYRQDPGQGLRLIYYSQIVNDFQKGDIAEGYSVSREKKESFPLTVTSAQKNPTAFYLCASSMGGNTEAFFGQGTRLTVV.